Detailed here is one TCR beta chain. The antigen is undetermined. This sample's time point: cycle 4 day 1 (C4D1), after more than five weeks of nivolumab. Relapses following autologous stem cell transplantation were seen in all patients, with brentuximab vedotin exposure varying. Purification of CD4+ T cells from thawed PBMCs was achieved by magnetic negative selection. These data belong to a study of PD-1 blockade in classical Hodgkin lymphoma. V was trimmed by 3 bases and J by 0 bases, leaving 9 bases between them. The CDR3 covers 15 residues. Germline V CDR1 and CDR2: SEHNR, FQNEAQ (reference sequence). Points from the study as a whole: Newly diagnosed patients reportedly had lower baseline TCR diversity than healthy donors.

Produced via immunoSEQ multiplex PCR; TCRdb's table is partial and in-frame only. Among 25,000 to 30,000 clones, around 79% were seen once, and the ten largest hold around 0.6%. The source was CD4+ T cells from blood, collected before the fourth cycle of nivolumab. The chain joins TRBV7-9 to TRBJ2-1; D unclear. The TCR originated in a human donor with classical Hodgkin lymphoma. The CDR3 region has the DNA TGTGCCAGCAGCTTCGGGCAGGACTCCTACAATGAGCAGTTCTTC. Amino acid sequence: CASSFGQDSYNEQFF. Combining the CDR3 with reference TRBV7-9 and TRBJ2-1 gives the whole variable domain DTGVSQNPRHKITKRGQNVTFRCDPISEHNRLYWYRQTLGQGPEFLTYFQNEAQLEKSRLLSDRFSAERPKGSFSTLEIQRTEQGDSAMYLCASSFGQDSYNEQFFGPGTRLTVL.